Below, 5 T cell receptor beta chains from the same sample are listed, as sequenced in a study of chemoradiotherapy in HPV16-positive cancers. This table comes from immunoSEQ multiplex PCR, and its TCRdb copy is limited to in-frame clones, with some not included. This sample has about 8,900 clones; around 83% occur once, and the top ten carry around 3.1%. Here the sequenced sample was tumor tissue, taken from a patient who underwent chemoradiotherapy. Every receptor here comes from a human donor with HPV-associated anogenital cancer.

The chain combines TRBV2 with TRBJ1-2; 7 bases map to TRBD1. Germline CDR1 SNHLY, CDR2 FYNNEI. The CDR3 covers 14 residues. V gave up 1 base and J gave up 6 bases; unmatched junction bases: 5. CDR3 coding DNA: TGTGCCAGCAGTGAAGAGGGCAGGGGGGATGGCTACACCTTC. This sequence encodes CASSEEGRGDGYTF.

The CDR3 region is CASSYENRGYGYTF. CDR3 DNA sequence: TGTGCCAGCAGTTACGAAAACAGGGGTTATGGCTACACCTTC. The chain joins TRBV6-6 to TRBJ1-2; 7 positions agree with TRBD1. Germline trimming cut 2 bases from V and 5 bases from J; bases unmatched to any gene: 5. The CDR3 sequence is 14 residues long. In germline, CDR1 is MNHNY, CDR2 SVGAGI (reference sequence).

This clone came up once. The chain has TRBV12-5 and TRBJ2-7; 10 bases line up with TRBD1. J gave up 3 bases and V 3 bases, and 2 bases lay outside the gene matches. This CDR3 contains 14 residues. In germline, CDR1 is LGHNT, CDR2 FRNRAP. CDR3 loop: CASGFGTGVYEQYF. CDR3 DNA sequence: TGTGCTAGTGGTTTCGGGACAGGGGTCTACGAGCAGTACTTC.

The CDR3 spells CASSPEREGITGELFF. Here the CDR3 DNA reads TGTGCCAGCAGCCCTGAGCGGGAGGGCATCACCGGGGAGCTGTTTTTT. The V call is TRBV7-6, the J call TRBJ2-2; 10 bases match TRBD2. V shed 5 bases, J shed 4 bases, and the junction held 7 bases outside the gene matches. The CDR3 is 16 amino acids. CDR1 is SGHVS and CDR2 is FNYEAQ in the germline V gene.

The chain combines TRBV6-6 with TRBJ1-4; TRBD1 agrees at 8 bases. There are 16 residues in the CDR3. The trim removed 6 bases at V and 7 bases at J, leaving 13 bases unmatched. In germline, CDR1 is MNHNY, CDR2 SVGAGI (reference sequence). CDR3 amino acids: CASRSDGQGALEKLFF. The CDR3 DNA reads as TGTGCCAGCAGAAGTGACGGACAGGGAGCACTTGAAAAACTGTTTTTT.